This T cell receptor beta chain was recorded in a study of metastatic and nonmetastatic thyroid tumors. At the level of the study: Repertoires were compared across blood and tumor or nodule tissue from malignant and benign thyroid patients.

Original methodology: Building a distant-metastasis classifier for papillary thyroid cancer drew on CDR3 differences across clinicopathological groups. Via MiXCR, TCRdb re-called the PCR reads. These V and J calls originate from TCRdb's pipeline instead of the authors' own analysis. The sample comprises 30,000 to 35,000 clones, roughly 35% of which are singletons, and about 23% rests with the top ten. This clone was observed at least ten times. Its antigen remains unknown. No treatment had been given to any patient before thyroid surgery. Germline V gene data show CDR1 as LNHDA and CDR2 as SQIVND (reference sequence). V lost 6 bases, J lost 0 bases, and 6 bases lay in between. The CDR3 contains 12 residues. General study points: In blood and tumor, TCR beta diversity was reportedly significantly higher in malignant thyroid tumors than in benign nodules.

The chain is built from TRBV19 and TRBJ2-7; no definite D call. The sequencing sample was made of tumor tissue. The clonotype was recovered from a female donor with papillary thyroid cancer or a benign thyroid nodule (not recorded which). Some clones in this sample may be carry-over from other donors' samples. In DNA form, the CDR3 reads TGTGCCAGTAGCTTTAGCTCCTACGAGCAGTACTTC. Translation gives CASSFSSYEQYF.